The source of this T cell receptor (beta chain) is a study of T cell responses to AZD1222 COVID-19 vaccine (dated by TCRdb to the early 2020s). As for the study more broadly: TCR sequencing was performed for 230 to 250 trial participants, of whom around 210 were given two doses of AZD1222 and 26 were given two doses of MenACWY control vaccine. Trial participants were enrolled into age subgroups of 18-55, 56-69 and 70-plus years, which contained approximately 150, 28 and 58 TCR-sequenced participants, respectively. What the authors observed across the whole study: Epitopes outside the regions mutated in the B.1.351 and B.1.1.7 variants were reportedly recognized by nearly half of the unique spike-specific TCRs. Participants were mostly white British, with more females than males. The authors suggested clonal diversity may have been underestimated. Because no day 14 peak-response samples were available, the repertoires could be characterized only after the peak T cell response. Conclusions about previously exposed vaccinees were limited because only a handful of AZD1222 recipients were SARS-CoV-2 seropositive at baseline. The whole spike protein was spanned by vaccine-associated CD4 TCRs, and dominant responses were seen in regions 160-218 and 743-854. The 56-69-year group was small, and its depth increase did not reach significance, likely because of low power. Spike-specific TCR breadth and depth rose significantly after two AZD1222 doses compared with day 0 and with MenACWY recipients.

From its cysteine to its phenylalanine, the CDR3 spans 14 amino acids. Only the CDR3 portion is preserved as DNA: 42 bases, with reading frame beginning at the first base. The germline V gene encodes CDR1 MNHEY and CDR2 SVGAGI. The junction shows trimming of 2 bases on V and 4 bases on J, and the gene matches do not reach 2 bases of it. As concerns this clone: The clone's antigen remains unknown. Qualities for individual bases were not recorded, and no much larger clone is one base off.

The meaning of the sample's time point label: about 28 days (+/-7) after the second vaccine dose. AZD1222 recipients whose second dose came at about 4 weeks and those whose second dose came at about 12 weeks were combined into one group, since spike-specific TCR depth and breadth did not differ between the two schedules. The vaccinee samples were drawn from two UK trials, COV001 and COV002, one of which was a single-blind randomized controlled phase 2/3 trial testing AZD1222 (ChAdOx1 nCoV-19) in healthy adults. For TCRbeta chain sequencing, PBMC samples from trial participants were taken at day 0 and at day 28 after the second dose. The CDR3 regions of human TCRbeta chains were analyzed by immunosequencing. The authors processed their data as follows. Repertoire TCRs were matched against a reference library of SARS-CoV-2-specific TCRs generated with the MIRA antigen-specificity platform. Breadth meant the fraction of unique TCRs that were SARS-CoV-2-associated, whereas depth meant the fraction of total T cells that were SARS-CoV-2-associated. Using the MIRA data, each spike-specific TCR was assigned both to the spike region to which the TCR was reactive and to a CD4 or CD8 class. Log10-transformed breadth and depth values were compared by one-way ANOVA with Sidak's multiple comparisons tests. TCRdb's version of the immuneACCESS table is confined to in-frame rearrangements and falls short of the full clone set. An unresolved V gene accounts for under half of the shortfall where checked; the remainder is of unknown origin. V, J and clone size are those of that table, while D and trimming were read from the DNA. The sample table records 110,000 to 150,000 clones; about 90% of these occur just once. Clones ranked in the top ten supply about 3.5% of the sample.

The V gene is TRBV6-5 and the J gene is TRBJ1-2; 9 nucleotides in the junction match TRBD1. The source is an adult who received the AZD1222 COVID-19 vaccine. Sequencing used peripheral blood, obtained 28 days after the second AZD1222 dose. The CDR3 loop reads CASSYPGQGYGYTF. The sequenced DNA is TGTGCCAGCAGTTACCCGGGACAGGGCTATGGCTACACCTTC.